Below are 29 T cell receptor beta chains sequenced from a single sample in a study of cytomegalovirus exposure and HLA in healthy donors. Generated by immunoSEQ multiplex PCR, the TCRdb table keeps only in-frame clones and is missing some. Of roughly 150,000 clones in the sample, 88% were seen once. The material sequenced was PBMCs. The origin of the receptors is a man aged 18 to 29 in good health and CMV-seronegative.

This chain uses TRBV28 with TRBJ2-1, with TRBD2 matching 8 bases. This CDR3 region has 16 residues. Germline V gives CDR1 MDHEN, CDR2 SYDVKM. The J segment lost 4 bases and the V segment lost 1 base, leaving 6 bases of the junction unmatched. The CDR3 loop is CASSLSGTSIYNEQFF. As DNA, the CDR3 is TGTGCCAGCAGTTTATCCGGGACTAGTATTTACAATGAGCAGTTCTTC.

The V call is TRBV11-2, the J call TRBJ2-7, with 9 bases lining up with TRBD2. Germline V lookup: CDR1 SGHAT, CDR2 FQNNGV. The CDR3 has 15 residues. Trimming at V came to 0 bases and at J to 4 bases, leaving 4 bases not matched to a gene. The CDR3 bases are TGTGCCAGCAGCTTAGAAGTTAGCGGGAGTTACGAGCAGTACTTC. Its translation: CASSLEVSGSYEQYF.

V is TRBV6-6 and J is TRBJ2-5; D is undetermined. Germline loops: CDR1 MNHNY, CDR2 SVGAGI (reference sequence). V lost 6 bases and J 5 bases, leaving 7 bases between the germline ends. The CDR3 is 11 amino acids. In nucleotides, the CDR3 is TGTGCCAGCAGAGGAGTCGAGACCCAGTACTTC. Protein sequence: CASRGVETQYF.

The chain uses TRBV30 and TRBJ2-2; D is perhaps TRBD2 (6 bases). Trimming took off 3 bases at V and 0 bases at J, with 8 bases between the two ends. The CDR3 has 14 residues. The germline V gene encodes CDR1 GTSNPN and CDR2 SVGIG (reference sequence). CDR3 sequence (DNA): TGTGCCTGGAGCGGGACTGCGAACACCGGGGAGCTGTTTTTT. Translation gives CAWSGTANTGELFF.

The chain recombines TRBV7-6 with TRBJ1-5; no clear D gene. Trimming removed 0 bases from V and 11 bases from J, with 14 bases in between. The CDR3 length is 14 residues. Germline CDR1 is SGHVS and CDR2 is FNYEAQ. CDR3 sequence reads: CASSLAGQAAAQHF. The CDR3 DNA reads TGTGCCAGCAGCTTAGCGGGTCAAGCGGCAGCCCAGCATTTT.

This chain connects TRBV27 to TRBJ2-7; weak D call: TRBD2 (6 bases). Per germline, CDR1 MNHEY and CDR2 SMNVEV (reference sequence). CDR3 length equals 14 residues. Trimming cost V 5 bases and J 5 bases, with 16 bases left between them. CDR3 in amino acids: CASSQRRGYHEQYF. The CDR3 region has the DNA TGTGCCAGCAGTCAGCGGCGGGGTTACCACGAGCAGTACTTC.

V is TRBV7-8 and J is TRBJ2-1, with TRBD1 matching over 8 bases. CDR1 SGHVS and CDR2 FQNEAQ come from the germline V gene. The length of the CDR3 is 16 residues. With 1 base clipped from V and 2 bases from J, the junction kept 4 bases outside the gene matches. CDR3 region: CASSLGGTGAYNEQFF. CDR3 DNA: TGTGCCAGCAGCTTAGGCGGGACAGGAGCCTACAATGAGCAGTTCTTC.

CDR3 sequence (DNA): TGCGCCAGCAGCCAAGATCTGGGGCTAGCGGGAGCCTACAATGAGCAGTTCTTC. This gives the protein CASSQDLGLAGAYNEQFF. This rearrangement joins TRBV4-3 to TRBJ2-1; the match to TRBD2 covers 10 bases. Germline V gene lookup returns CDR1 LGHNA and CDR2 YSLEER. The CDR3 is 18 residues long. The V gene end was trimmed by 0 bases and the J gene end by 2 bases; junction bases not matched to a gene: 7.

The chain carries TRBV7-2 and TRBJ2-5, with TRBD2 matching 7 bases. CDR1 is SGHTA and CDR2 is FQGNSA in the germline V gene. V lost 6 bases and J lost 3; bases outside the gene matches: 7. This CDR3 is 14 amino acids long. This chain's CDR3 is CASSYTGTKETQYF. CDR3 nucleotides: TGTGCCAGCAGTTATACCGGGACTAAAGAGACCCAGTACTTC.

This clone was counted a single time. This sequence joins TRBV10-1 and TRBJ1-6; 8 nucleotides align to TRBD1. The ends lost 9 bases at V and 6 bases at J; junction bases unmatched: 13. This CDR3 spans 16 amino acids. CDR1 is WNHNN, CDR2 SYGVQD, per germline (reference sequence). CDR3 loop: CASSLIGQGGNSPLHF. The CDR3 bases are TGCGCCAGTTCCCTTATAGGACAGGGCGGTAATTCACCCCTCCACTTT.

V usage is TRBV10-3 and J usage is TRBJ1-4; D remains unclear. Trimming took 3 bases from V and 3 from J, leaving 11 bases between them. The CDR3 is 15 residues long. Germline V CDR1 and CDR2: ENHRY, SYGVKD. For the CDR3, the DNA is TGTGCCATCAGTGATCAGACTACGGCTAATGAAAAACTGTTTTTT. This gives the protein CAISDQTTANEKLFF.

This clone was seen just once. In nucleotides, the CDR3 is TGTGCCAGCAGTTCCGACAGGGGGTATGGCTACACCTTC. Translation gives CASSSDRGYGYTF. V gene TRBV7-9 combines with J gene TRBJ1-2, with 9 bases fitting TRBD1. Germline assignment: CDR1 SEHNR and CDR2 FQNEAQ (reference sequence). Trimming at V came to 6 bases and at J to 5 bases, leaving 4 bases not matched to a gene. CDR3 size: 13 residues.

There are a few counts of this clone. The chain carries TRBV30 and TRBJ1-2, with TRBD1 matching over 8 bases. Losses at the gene ends were 5 bases for V and 8 bases for J; bases not matched to a gene: 7. CDR1 GTSNPN and CDR2 SVGIG come from the germline V gene (reference sequence). CDR3 size: 12 residues. In nucleotides, the CDR3 is TGTGCCTGGCCCAGGGGGCGCGGGGGCTACACCTTC. Amino acid sequence: CAWPRGRGGYTF.

The rearrangement links TRBV10-2 to TRBJ1-2; 8 bases map to TRBD1. The V gene's germline CDR1 is WSHSY and CDR2 SAAADI. V trimming: 7 bases; J trimming: 1 base; junction bases outside the gene matches: 14. This CDR3 region has 17 residues. In DNA, the CDR3 is TGCGCCAGCACCAGTCCGGGACAGGCGACCGATAACTATGGCTACACCTTC. Translation: CASTSPGQATDNYGYTF.

V gene TRBV2 combines with J gene TRBJ1-6; D gene uncertain. The germline gives CDR1 SNHLY, CDR2 FYNNEI. Trimming left V 7 bases short and J 0 bases short, with 10 bases between. This CDR3 contains 15 residues. The CDR3 loop reads CASTPMSSYNSPLHF. The CDR3 DNA sequence: TGTGCCAGCACTCCTATGAGCTCCTATAATTCACCCCTCCACTTT.

The DNA of the CDR3 is TGCAGTGCTCCCCAGTTCAATGAGCAGTTCTTC. Its protein is CSAPQFNEQFF. This chain joins TRBV20-1 and TRBJ2-1; D unclear. The V gene lost 5 bases and the J gene lost 6 bases, with 8 bases spanning the gap. Per the germline V gene, CDR1 is DFQATT and CDR2 is SNEGSKA (reference sequence). There are 11 residues in the CDR3.

CDR3 DNA sequence: TGTGCCAGCAGTGCGCCGACAGGGATAAACACTGAAGCTTTCTTT. As protein: CASSAPTGINTEAFF. The V gene is TRBV28, the J gene TRBJ1-1, with 7 bases matching TRBD1. CDR1 is MDHEN and CDR2 is SYDVKM in the germline V gene. This CDR3 contains 15 residues. V was clipped by 5 bases and J by 2 bases; unmatched bases: 8.

This chain joins TRBV5-1 and TRBJ2-6; 12 bases agree with TRBD2. There are 18 residues in the CDR3. The V gene end was trimmed by 2 bases and the J gene end by 1 base; junction bases not matched to a gene: 4. Germline V gene lookup returns CDR1 SGHRS and CDR2 YFSETQ. Written as DNA, the CDR3 is TGCGCCAGCAGCTTCCGACTAGCGGGAGATTCTGGGGCCAACGTCCTGACTTTC. Its translation is CASSFRLAGDSGANVLTF.

The V gene is TRBV11-2, the J gene TRBJ2-1, with D possibly TRBD2 on 6 matching bases. Trimming shortened V by 1 base and J by 2 bases, and 9 bases separated the two germline ends. This CDR3 has 15 residues. Germline values: CDR1 SGHAT, CDR2 FQNNGV. CDR3 nucleotides: TGTGCCAGCAGCTTAGGGTGGGGGGCCTACAATGAGCAGTTCTTC. Its translation: CASSLGWGAYNEQFF. Supplemented by reference TRBV11-2 and TRBJ2-1, the full variable domain reads EAGVAQSPRYKIIEKRQSVAFWCNPISGHATLYWYQQILGQGPKLLIQFQNNGVVDDSQLPKDRFSAERLKGVDSTLKIQPAKLEDSAVYLCASSLGWGAYNEQFFGPGTRLTVL.

This chain links TRBV11-2 with TRBJ2-2, with 8 bases that match TRBD1. The CDR3 runs 16 residues. J was trimmed by 1 base and V by 0 bases; bases with no gene match: 1. Germline loops: CDR1 SGHAT, CDR2 FQNNGV. The CDR3 protein is CASSLDGTGNTGELFF. The CDR3 coding sequence is TGTGCCAGCAGCTTAGACGGGACAGGGAACACCGGGGAGCTGTTTTTT.

The genes are TRBV21-1 and TRBJ2-5; the table names TRBD2, a call not compared with the DNA. TRBV21-1 counts as a pseudogene. The CDR3 sequence is 13 residues long. In DNA form, the CDR3 reads TGTGCCAGCAGGACAACTAGCATTCAGACCCAGTACTTC. Translated: CASRTTSIQTQYF.

This chain links TRBV11-2 with TRBJ1-3, with D perhaps matching TRBD1 (6 bases). CDR1 and CDR2 (germline): SGHAT, FQNNGV. The ends were cut back, 5 bases at V and 3 bases at J, with 20 bases in the middle. The CDR3 sequence is 17 residues long. CDR3 bases: TGTGCCAGCAGCCCCCAACCCCCAGGGGCCGTTGGAAACACCATATATTTT. Its translation: CASSPQPPGAVGNTIYF.

The chain uses TRBV5-4 and TRBJ1-5; D is unclear. From germline, CDR1 is SGHNT and CDR2 YYREEE (reference sequence). V lost 0 bases to trimming and J lost 5 bases, with 12 bases between them. This CDR3 has 15 residues. As DNA, the CDR3 is TGTGCCAGCAGCTTGGGAGTGGAGGTTGATCAGCCCCAGCATTTT. Encoded protein: CASSLGVEVDQPQHF.

The V call is TRBV7-2, the J call TRBJ1-5, with TRBD1 matching 9 bases. Germline CDR1 SGHTA, CDR2 FQGNSA. This CDR3 is 14 amino acids long. The ends lost 4 bases at V and 6 bases at J; junction bases unmatched: 4. For the CDR3, the DNA is TGTGCCAGCAGCTCACCGGACAGGGGTCAGCCCCAGCATTTT. Translating gives CASSSPDRGQPQHF.

A single count supports this clone. The V call is TRBV5-1, the J call TRBJ2-2; TRBD2 matches 14 bases. CDR1 SGHRS and CDR2 YFSETQ come from the germline V gene. The CDR3 has 24 residues. With V trimmed by 0 bases and J by 4 bases, 23 bases remained unmatched. Here the CDR3 reads CASSLGHLGPRLAGGRVGTGELFF. In DNA form, the CDR3 reads TGCGCCAGCAGCTTGGGTCACCTTGGCCCCCGACTAGCGGGAGGGCGAGTTGGCACCGGGGAGCTGTTTTTT.

A remark on this clone: Mismatch with germline at one junction end may stem from a read error. Here the CDR3 DNA reads TGTGCCAGCAGTGAGGGCCCTAGCGGGAGTGAGACCCTGTACTTC. Translating it yields CASSEGPSGSETLYF. The V gene is TRBV6-4, the J gene TRBJ2-5; the match to TRBD2 covers 10 bases. Germline V gene sequence: CDR1 MRHNA, CDR2 SNTAGT. The CDR3 sequence is 15 residues long.

The count of this clone is one. One end of the junction does not line up with germline, which may come from a read error. The chain has TRBV7-7 and TRBJ2-1; 9 bases are a match to TRBD2. The CDR3 length is 14 residues. Germline V gives CDR1 SSHAT, CDR2 FNYEAQ (reference sequence). This CDR3 reads CASSFSGRHNEQFF. CDR3 nucleotide sequence: TGTGCTAGCAGCTTTAGCGGGAGACACAATGAGCAGTTCTTC.

The rearrangement uses TRBV19 and TRBJ1-5; tentatively, D is TRBD1 (5 bases). V gave up 0 bases and J gave up 2 bases, with 8 bases separating them. CDR1 is LNHDA and CDR2 is SQIVND in the germline V gene (reference sequence). This CDR3 region has 15 residues. CDR3 DNA: TGTGCCAGTAGTATAGAGGGGGGGGGCAATCAGCCCCAGCATTTT. Its protein is CASSIEGGGNQPQHF.

This chain uses TRBV5-8 with TRBJ2-5, with a possible D match to TRBD2 (5 bases). Germline loops: CDR1 SGHTS, CDR2 YDEGEE. This CDR3 contains 14 residues. Trimming took off 0 bases at V and 3 bases at J, with 9 bases between the two ends. CDR3 sequence (DNA): TGTGCCAGCAGCTTGGAACGGGGAAAAGAGACCCAGTACTTC. It codes for CASSLERGKETQYF.